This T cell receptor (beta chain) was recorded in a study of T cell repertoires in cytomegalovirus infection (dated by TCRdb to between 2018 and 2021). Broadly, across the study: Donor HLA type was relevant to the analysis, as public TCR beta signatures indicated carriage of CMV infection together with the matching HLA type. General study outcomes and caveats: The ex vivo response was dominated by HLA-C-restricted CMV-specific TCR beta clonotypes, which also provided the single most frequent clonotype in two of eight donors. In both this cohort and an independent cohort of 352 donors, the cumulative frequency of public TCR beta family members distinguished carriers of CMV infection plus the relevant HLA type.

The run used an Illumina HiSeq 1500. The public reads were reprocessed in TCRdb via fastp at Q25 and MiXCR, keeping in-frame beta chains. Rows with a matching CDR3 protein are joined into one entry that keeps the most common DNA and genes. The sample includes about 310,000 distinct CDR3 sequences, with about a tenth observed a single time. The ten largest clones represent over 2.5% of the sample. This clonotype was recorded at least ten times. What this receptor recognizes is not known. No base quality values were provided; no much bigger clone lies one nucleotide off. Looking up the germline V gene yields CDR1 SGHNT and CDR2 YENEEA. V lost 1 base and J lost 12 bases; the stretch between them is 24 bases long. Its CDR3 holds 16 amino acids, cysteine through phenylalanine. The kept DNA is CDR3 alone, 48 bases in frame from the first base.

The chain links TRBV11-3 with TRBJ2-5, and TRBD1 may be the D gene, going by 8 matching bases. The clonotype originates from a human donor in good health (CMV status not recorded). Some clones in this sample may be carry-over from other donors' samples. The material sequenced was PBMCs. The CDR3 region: CASSLGGGQDSSFKYF. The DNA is TGTGCCAGCAGCTTAGGGGGGGGACAGGATTCAAGCTTTAAGTACTTC.